Shown below are 23 T cell receptor beta chains from a single sample sequenced in a study of blood T cell repertoires in COVID-19 (dated by TCRdb to 2020 to 2021). Library construction relied on the immunoSEQ multiplex PCR assay. TCRdb stores this immuneACCESS table with in-frame sequences only. Part of the clones is absent; in the studies checked, under half of the shortfall reflects unresolved V genes, and no reason is known for the rest. Counted in this sample were 200,000 to 250,000 clones; 80% of them appeared once. 6.5% to 9% of the sample is held by the ten biggest clonotypes. The sample was PBMCs or T cells enriched from blood (not recorded which). Every receptor here comes from a woman in her thirties or forties with acute COVID-19.

The rearrangement joins TRBV27 to TRBJ1-1; 9 bases match TRBD1. The CDR3 consists of 14 residues. Germline trimming cut 3 bases from V and 3 bases from J; bases unmatched to any gene: 2. The germline V gene encodes CDR1 MNHEY and CDR2 SMNVEV (reference sequence). CDR3 sequence: CASSFRDRDTEAFF. In nucleotides, the CDR3 is TGTGCCAGCAGTTTTCGGGACAGGGACACTGAAGCTTTCTTT.

The rearrangement uses TRBV3-1 (or the pseudogene TRBV3-2) and TRBJ1-6; 7 bases map to TRBD1. The CDR3 covers 21 residues. Trimming took 0 bases from V and 6 from J; bases not matched to a gene: 20. Germline V gene data show CDR1 as LGHDT and CDR2 as YNNKEL (reference sequence). For the CDR3, the DNA is TGTGCCAGCAGCCAAGATCTTTTCCAGGGCCCAGGGGGGTTAATTAATTCACCCCTCCACTTT. Encoded protein: CASSQDLFQGPGGLINSPLHF.

The chain links TRBV11-2 to TRBJ2-5; 10 positions match TRBD2. V trimming: 4 bases; J trimming: 5 bases; junction bases outside the gene matches: 4. There are 14 residues in the CDR3. Germline CDR1 is SGHAT and CDR2 is FQNNGV. CDR3: CASSSAGGSETQYF. DNA for the CDR3: TGTGCCAGCAGCTCAGCGGGAGGGAGCGAGACCCAGTACTTC.

The chain has TRBV5-5 and TRBJ2-3; D call uncertain. V was shortened by 3 bases and J by 0 bases, with 2 bases between the two germline ends. The CDR3 is 12 amino acids. CDR1 SGHKS and CDR2 YYEKEE come from the germline V gene (reference sequence). As DNA, the CDR3 is TGTGCCAGCAGCTCTAGCACAGATACGCAGTATTTT. Translation: CASSSSTDTQYF.

This chain connects TRBV10-3 to TRBJ1-6, with D maybe TRBD1 (5 bases). The length of the CDR3 is 14 residues. Germline CDR1 and CDR2: ENHRY and SYGVKD. Trimming shortened V by 10 bases and J by 7 bases, and 17 bases separated the two germline ends. The CDR3: CATQDSPYNSPLHF. The CDR3 region has the DNA TGTGCCACCCAAGACAGCCCATACAATTCACCCCTCCACTTT.

The chain joins TRBV3-1 (or the pseudogene TRBV3-2) to TRBJ1-2; the match to TRBD1 covers 7 bases. The length of the CDR3 is 15 residues. J lost 4 bases, V lost 1 base, and 6 bases had no gene match. Germline CDR1 and CDR2: LGHDT and YNNKEL (reference sequence). The CDR3 spells CASSQVEGAGYGYTF. DNA for the CDR3: TGTGCCAGCAGCCAAGTTGAGGGGGCGGGCTATGGCTACACCTTC.

This chain joins TRBV15 and TRBJ1-1; a weak D match, TRBD1 (6 bases). The CDR3 runs to 18 residues. Between the trimmed V and J ends, which lost 0 bases and 1 base, there was a span of 18 bases. Germline V lookup: CDR1 LNHNV, CDR2 YYDKDF (reference sequence). The CDR3 nucleotides read TGTGCCACCAGCAGAGATATAAACAGGGTCTCGGCGAACACTGAAGCTTTCTTT. As protein: CATSRDINRVSANTEAFF.

This clone was detected a few times. This rearrangement joins TRBV5-6 to TRBJ1-2; 9 bases are a match to TRBD1. Germline V gene sequence: CDR1 SGHDT, CDR2 YYEEEE. The CDR3 consists of 16 residues. V was clipped by 4 bases and J by 8 bases; unmatched bases: 15. CDR3 loop: CASSLVRTGGAYGYTF. DNA of the CDR3: TGTGCCAGCAGCCTGGTACGAACAGGGGGCGCCTACGGCTACACCTTC. Full variable domain (rest looked up from reference TRBV5-6 and TRBJ1-2): DAGVTQSPTHLIKTRGQQVTLRCSPKSGHDTVSWYQQALGQGPQFIFQYYEEEERQRGNFPDRFSGHQFPNYSSELNVNALLLGDSALYLCASSLVRTGGAYGYTFGSGTRLTVV.

The chain has TRBV19 and TRBJ2-2, with a weak D call TRBD2 (5 bases). CDR1 is LNHDA, CDR2 SQIVND, per germline (reference sequence). This CDR3 has 14 amino acids. V lost 7 bases and J lost 4, with 13 bases in between. The CDR3 coding sequence is TGTGCCAGTATGAGGGCGACCGGCACCGGGGAGCTGTTTTTT. Translated, it gives CASMRATGTGELFF.

This rearrangement joins TRBV2 to TRBJ2-2, with D possibly being TRBD2 (7 bases). CDR3 length: 16 amino acids. Germline CDR1 is SNHLY and CDR2 is FYNNEI. The germline V and J ends were trimmed by 5 bases and 6 bases, with 19 bases remaining between them. The CDR3 sequence is CASSQRGGPNPGELFF. In DNA, the CDR3 is TGTGCCAGCAGTCAGAGGGGGGGGCCCAACCCCGGGGAGCTGTTTTTT.

This chain connects TRBV6-6 to TRBJ2-7, with TRBD1 matching over 7 bases. Germline CDR1 MNHNY, CDR2 SVGAGI (reference sequence). The CDR3 spans 13 residues. V dropped 2 bases and J dropped 6; count of bases not matched to a gene: 4. The CDR3, as DNA: TGTGCCAGCAGTTACCAGGGACAGATCGAGCAGTACTTC. Amino acid sequence: CASSYQGQIEQYF.

The genes are TRBV5-1 and TRBJ1-1; no clear D. Trimming pared 0 bases from V and 1 base from J, leaving 7 bases between. The CDR3 length is 14 residues. CDR1 SGHRS and CDR2 YFSETQ come from the germline V gene. The CDR3 nucleotides read TGCGCCAGCAGCTTGGAACTCGGGAACACTGAAGCTTTCTTT. Its translation: CASSLELGNTEAFF.

The chain combines TRBV4-1 with TRBJ1-3, with D hard to call. The V end was cut by 2 bases, the J end by 1 base, with 12 bases between. Looked up from germline, CDR1 is MGHRA and CDR2 is YSYEKL. CDR3 length: 16 residues. CDR3 loop: CASSQTPGGSGNTIYF. The CDR3 DNA sequence: TGCGCCAGCAGCCAAACCCCGGGAGGTTCTGGAAACACCATATATTTT.

The rearrangement links TRBV19 to TRBJ2-2, with 14 bases fitting TRBD2. This CDR3 has 18 amino acids. In germline, CDR1 is LNHDA, CDR2 SQIVND (reference sequence). Germline trimming cut 4 bases from V and 2 bases from J; bases unmatched to any gene: 6. CDR3 region: CASSKRLAGGINTGELFF. The CDR3 region has the DNA TGTGCCAGTAGTAAACGACTAGCGGGAGGGATAAACACCGGGGAGCTGTTTTTT. Using reference TRBV19 and TRBJ2-2 for the parts outside the CDR3, the full variable domain is DGGITQSPKYLFRKEGQNVTLSCEQNLNHDAMYWYRQDPGQGLRLIYYSQIVNDFQKGDIAEGYSVSREKKESFPLTVTSAQKNPTAFYLCASSKRLAGGINTGELFFGEGSRLTVL.

A single count supports this clone. The rearrangement uses TRBV19 and TRBJ2-3, with TRBD1 as a possible D gene (6 bases). The CDR3 is 15 residues long. V dropped 5 bases and J dropped 0 bases, with 12 bases sitting between them. Germline-derived CDR1 and CDR2 are LNHDA and SQIVND (reference sequence). The CDR3: CASSLTGLSTDTQYF. CDR3 DNA sequence: TGTGCCAGTAGTCTCACAGGGCTAAGCACAGATACGCAGTATTTT.

The chain links TRBV28 to TRBJ1-5; D is possibly TRBD1 (6 bases). Germline CDR1 MDHEN, CDR2 SYDVKM. This CDR3 spans 14 amino acids. Trimming removed 11 bases at V and 1 base at J, with 15 bases between. Written as DNA, the CDR3 is TGTGCCTGTATACAGGGAGGGAGCAATCAGCCCCAGCATTTT. It is translated as CACIQGGSNQPQHF.

The V call is TRBV30, the J call TRBJ1-4; no reliable D call. This CDR3 is 13 amino acids long. Trimming removed 8 bases at V and 0 bases at J, with 10 bases between. The germline V gene encodes CDR1 GTSNPN and CDR2 SVGIG (reference sequence). The CDR3 nucleotides are TGTGCCATTCTCGGGACAACTAATGAAAAACTGTTTTTT. Translating gives CAILGTTNEKLFF. Supplemented by reference TRBV30 and TRBJ1-4, the full variable domain reads SQTIHQWPATLVQPVGSPLSLECTVEGTSNPNLYWYRQAAGRGLQLLFYSVGIGQISSEVPQNLSASRPQDRQFILSSKKLLLSDSGFYLCAILGTTNEKLFFGSGTQLSVL.

The chain links TRBV3-1 (or the pseudogene TRBV3-2) to TRBJ1-1; D is unclear. V dropped 0 bases and J dropped 1 base, with 9 bases sitting between them. The CDR3 is 15 amino acids. Germline loops: CDR1 LGHDT, CDR2 YNNKEL (reference sequence). The DNA of the CDR3 is TGTGCCAGCAGCCAAGACCCGTTCTGGAACACTGAAGCTTTCTTT. It yields the protein CASSQDPFWNTEAFF.

The chain joins TRBV3-1 (or the pseudogene TRBV3-2) to TRBJ2-3; TRBD2 matches 8 bases. Germline V lookup: CDR1 LGHDT, CDR2 YNNKEL (reference sequence). V was pared by 3 bases and J by 8 bases, with 7 bases of the junction left unmatched. The CDR3 covers 14 residues. CDR3: CASSHSGSGATQYF. DNA for the CDR3: TGTGCCAGCAGCCATAGTGGTAGCGGGGCTACGCAGTATTTT.

The chain recombines TRBV27 with TRBJ1-5, with TRBD1 matching over 7 bases. J was trimmed by 1 base and V by 6 bases; bases with no gene match: 3. CDR1 MNHEY and CDR2 SMNVEV come from the germline V gene (reference sequence). The CDR3 totals 14 residues. As DNA, the CDR3 is TGTGCCAGCAGGAGGGGGCAGAGCAATCAGCCCCAGCATTTT. Translated, it gives CASRRGQSNQPQHF.

This chain links TRBV28 with TRBJ2-2, with TRBD2 matching 7 bases. Germline CDR1 reads MDHEN; CDR2 reads SYDVKM. The CDR3 length is 14 residues. Trimming took 3 bases from V and 4 from J; bases not matched to a gene: 2. CDR3 nucleotide sequence: TGTGCCAGCAGTTTGGGAGGGGTCACCGGGGAGCTGTTTTTT. Translating it yields CASSLGGVTGELFF.

CDR3 nucleotides: TGTGCCAGTAGCTCACCCCGGGACAGCCGAGCTAACTATGGCTACACCTTC. Translation gives CASSSPRDSRANYGYTF. V gene TRBV19 combines with J gene TRBJ1-2; 7 nucleotides align to TRBD1. The CDR3 extends over 17 amino acids. With V trimmed by 6 bases and J by 0 bases, 13 bases remained unmatched. The germline gives CDR1 LNHDA, CDR2 SQIVND (reference sequence). The full variable domain, completed using reference TRBV19 and TRBJ1-2, is DGGITQSPKYLFRKEGQNVTLSCEQNLNHDAMYWYRQDPGQGLRLIYYSQIVNDFQKGDIAEGYSVSREKKESFPLTVTSAQKNPTAFYLCASSSPRDSRANYGYTFGSGTRLTVV.

CDR3 nucleotide sequence: TGTGCCAGCAGGGCCACTGAAGCTTTCTTT. This encodes CASRATEAFF. This chain joins TRBV6-5 and TRBJ1-1; no clear D gene. The CDR3 is made up of 10 amino acids. V was pared by 6 bases and J by 4 bases, with 3 bases between. The germline V gene encodes CDR1 MNHEY and CDR2 SVGAGI.